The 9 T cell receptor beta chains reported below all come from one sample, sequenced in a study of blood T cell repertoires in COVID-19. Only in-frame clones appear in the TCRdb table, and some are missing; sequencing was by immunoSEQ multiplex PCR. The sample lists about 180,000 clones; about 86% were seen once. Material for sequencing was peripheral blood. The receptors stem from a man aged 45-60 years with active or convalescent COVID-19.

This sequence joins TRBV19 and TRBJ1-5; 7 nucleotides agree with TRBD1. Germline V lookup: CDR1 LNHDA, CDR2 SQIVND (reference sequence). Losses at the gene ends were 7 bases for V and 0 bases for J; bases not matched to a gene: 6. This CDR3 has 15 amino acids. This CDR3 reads CASTGTVNSNQPQHF. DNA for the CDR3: TGTGCCAGTACTGGGACAGTCAATAGCAATCAGCCCCAGCATTTT. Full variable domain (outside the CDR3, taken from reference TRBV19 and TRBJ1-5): DGGITQSPKYLFRKEGQNVTLSCEQNLNHDAMYWYRQDPGQGLRLIYYSQIVNDFQKGDIAEGYSVSREKKESFPLTVTSAQKNPTAFYLCASTGTVNSNQPQHFGDGTRLSIL.

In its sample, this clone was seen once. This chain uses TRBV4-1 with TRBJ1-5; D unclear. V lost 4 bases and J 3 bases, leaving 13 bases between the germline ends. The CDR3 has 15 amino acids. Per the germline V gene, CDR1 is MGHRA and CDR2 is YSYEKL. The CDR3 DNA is TGCGCCAGCAGCCCGGAGTTCAGCTTCAATCAGCCCCAGCATTTT. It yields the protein CASSPEFSFNQPQHF.

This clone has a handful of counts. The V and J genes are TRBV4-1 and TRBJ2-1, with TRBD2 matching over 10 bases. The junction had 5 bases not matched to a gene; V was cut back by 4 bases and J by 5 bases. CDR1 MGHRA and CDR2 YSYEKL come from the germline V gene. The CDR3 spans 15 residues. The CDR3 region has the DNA TGCGCCAGCAGCCTTCAGCGGGGGGGGAACAATGAGCAGTTCTTC. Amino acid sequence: CASSLQRGGNNEQFF.

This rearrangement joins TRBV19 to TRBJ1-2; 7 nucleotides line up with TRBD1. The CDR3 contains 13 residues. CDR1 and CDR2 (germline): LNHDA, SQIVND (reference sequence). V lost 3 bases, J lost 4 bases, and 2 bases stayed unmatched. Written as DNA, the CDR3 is TGTGCCAGTAGTATTGGGACAGCCTATGGCTACACCTTC. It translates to CASSIGTAYGYTF.

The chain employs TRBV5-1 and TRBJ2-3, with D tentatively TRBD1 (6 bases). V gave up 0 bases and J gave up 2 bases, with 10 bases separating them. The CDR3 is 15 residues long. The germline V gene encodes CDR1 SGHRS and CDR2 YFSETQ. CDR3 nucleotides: TGCGCCAGCAGCTTGGACAGGGACATCACAGATACGCAGTATTTT. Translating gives CASSLDRDITDTQYF.

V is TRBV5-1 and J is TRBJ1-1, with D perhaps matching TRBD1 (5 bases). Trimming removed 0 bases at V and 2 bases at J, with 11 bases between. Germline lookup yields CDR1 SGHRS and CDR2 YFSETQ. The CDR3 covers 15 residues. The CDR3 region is CASSLDPQGNTEAFF. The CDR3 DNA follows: TGCGCCAGCAGCTTGGACCCCCAGGGAAACACTGAAGCTTTCTTT. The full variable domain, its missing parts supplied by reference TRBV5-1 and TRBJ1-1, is KAGVTQTPRYLIKTRGQQVTLSCSPISGHRSVSWYQQTPGQGLQFLFEYFSETQRNKGNFPGRFSGRQFSNSRSEMNVSTLELGDSALYLCASSLDPQGNTEAFFGQGTRLTVV.

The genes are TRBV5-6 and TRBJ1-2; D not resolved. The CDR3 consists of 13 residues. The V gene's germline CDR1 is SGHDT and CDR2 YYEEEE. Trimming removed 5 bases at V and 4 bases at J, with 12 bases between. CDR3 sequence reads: CASSPGVSYGYTF. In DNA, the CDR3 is TGTGCCAGCAGTCCGGGAGTATCCTATGGCTACACCTTC.

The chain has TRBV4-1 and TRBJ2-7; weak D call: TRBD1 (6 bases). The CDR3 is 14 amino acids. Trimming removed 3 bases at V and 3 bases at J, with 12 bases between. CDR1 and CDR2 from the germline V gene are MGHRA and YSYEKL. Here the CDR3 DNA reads TGCGCCAGCAGCCAGCCCCCGGACAGCTACGAGCAGTACTTC. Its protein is CASSQPPDSYEQYF.

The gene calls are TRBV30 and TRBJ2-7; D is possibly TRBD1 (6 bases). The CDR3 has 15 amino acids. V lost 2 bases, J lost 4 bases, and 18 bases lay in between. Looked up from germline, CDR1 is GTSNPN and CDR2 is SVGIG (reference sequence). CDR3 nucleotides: TGTGCCTGGAGTACCCCGGGACAACGCTCATACGAGCAGTACTTC. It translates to CAWSTPGQRSYEQYF.